Below, one TCR beta chain is given with its context. Its antigen is not known. These data belong to a study of PD-1 blockade in classical Hodgkin lymphoma. Findings and caveats of the study: Reported baseline diversity: healthy donors highest, relapsed/refractory patients lowest. Complete responders' diversity at baseline resembled that of newly diagnosed patients.

Time point noted: cycle 4 day 1 (C4D1), after five to seven weeks of nivolumab. In every patient, relapse followed autologous stem cell transplantation, while exposure to brentuximab vedotin differed. Clones were read by immunoSEQ multiplex PCR, and TCRdb kept only the in-frame ones, dropping some. The sample includes 100,000 to 120,000 clones, around nine tenths of them seen just once. Here the sequenced sample was peripheral blood mononuclear cells (PBMCs), taken before the fourth cycle of nivolumab. This sequence originates from a human donor with classical Hodgkin lymphoma.

CDR3 in amino acids: CASSEELGILYEQYF. In nucleotides, the CDR3 is TGTGCCAGCAGTGAAGAATTAGGGATTCTCTACGAGCAGTACTTC. The rearrangement links TRBV2 to TRBJ2-7; D gene uncertain. Trimming took off 1 base at V and 3 bases at J, with 13 bases between the two ends. CDR1 and CDR2 from the germline V gene are SNHLY and FYNNEI. The CDR3 totals 15 residues.